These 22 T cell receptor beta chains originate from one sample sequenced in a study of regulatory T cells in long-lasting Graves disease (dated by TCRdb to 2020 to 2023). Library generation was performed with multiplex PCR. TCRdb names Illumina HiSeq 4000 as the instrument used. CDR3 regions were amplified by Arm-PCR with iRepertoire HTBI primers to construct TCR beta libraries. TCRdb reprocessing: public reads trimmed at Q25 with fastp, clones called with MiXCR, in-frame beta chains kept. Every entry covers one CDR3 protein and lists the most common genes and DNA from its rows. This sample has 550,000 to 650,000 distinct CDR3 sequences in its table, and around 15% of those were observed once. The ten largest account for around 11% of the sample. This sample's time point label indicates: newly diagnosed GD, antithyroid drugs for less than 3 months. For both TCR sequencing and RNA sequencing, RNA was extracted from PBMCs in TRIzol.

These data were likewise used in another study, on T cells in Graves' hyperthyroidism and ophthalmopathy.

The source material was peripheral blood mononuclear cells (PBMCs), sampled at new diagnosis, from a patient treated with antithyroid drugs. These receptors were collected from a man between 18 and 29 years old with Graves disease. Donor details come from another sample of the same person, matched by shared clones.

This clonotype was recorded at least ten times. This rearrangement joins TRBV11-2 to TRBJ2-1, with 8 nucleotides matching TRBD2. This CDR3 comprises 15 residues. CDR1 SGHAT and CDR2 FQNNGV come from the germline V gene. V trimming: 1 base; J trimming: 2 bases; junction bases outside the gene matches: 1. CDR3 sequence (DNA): TGTGCCAGCAGCTTAGGGACTAGCACCTACAATGAGCAGTTCTTC. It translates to CASSLGTSTYNEQFF.

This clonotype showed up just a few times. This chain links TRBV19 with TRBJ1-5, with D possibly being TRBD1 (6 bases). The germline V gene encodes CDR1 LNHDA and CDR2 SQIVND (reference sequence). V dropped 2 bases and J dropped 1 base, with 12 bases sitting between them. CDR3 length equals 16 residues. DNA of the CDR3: TGTGCCAGTAGTATAAGCGGGAGGGGGAGCAATCAGCCCCAGCATTTT. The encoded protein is CASSISGRGSNQPQHF.

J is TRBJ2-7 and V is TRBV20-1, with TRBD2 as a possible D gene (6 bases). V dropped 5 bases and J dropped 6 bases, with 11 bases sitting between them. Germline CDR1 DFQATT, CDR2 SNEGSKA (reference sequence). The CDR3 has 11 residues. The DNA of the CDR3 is TGCAGTGCTCCCGGGACTTCCGAGCAGTACTTC. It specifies CSAPGTSEQYF.

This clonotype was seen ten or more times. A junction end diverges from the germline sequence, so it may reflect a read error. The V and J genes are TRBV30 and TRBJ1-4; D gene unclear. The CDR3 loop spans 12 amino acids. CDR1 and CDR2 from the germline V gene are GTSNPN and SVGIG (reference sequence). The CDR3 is CARREANEKLFF. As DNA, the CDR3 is TGTGCCCGGAGGGAGGCCAATGAAAAACTGTTTTTT.

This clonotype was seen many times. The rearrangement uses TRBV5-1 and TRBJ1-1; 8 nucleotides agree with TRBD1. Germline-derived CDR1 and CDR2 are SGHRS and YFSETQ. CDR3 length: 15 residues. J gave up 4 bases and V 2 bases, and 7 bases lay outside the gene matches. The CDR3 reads CASSFQGALTTEAFF. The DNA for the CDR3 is TGCGCCAGCAGCTTCCAGGGGGCGCTGACCACTGAAGCTTTCTTT.

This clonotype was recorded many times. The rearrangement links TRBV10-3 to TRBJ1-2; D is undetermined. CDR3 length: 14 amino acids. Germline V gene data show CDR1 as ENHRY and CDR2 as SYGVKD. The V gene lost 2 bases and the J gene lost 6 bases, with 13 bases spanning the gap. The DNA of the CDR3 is TGTGCCATCAGTGAGAACGGTGGTGTGAATGGCTACACCTTC. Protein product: CAISENGGVNGYTF.

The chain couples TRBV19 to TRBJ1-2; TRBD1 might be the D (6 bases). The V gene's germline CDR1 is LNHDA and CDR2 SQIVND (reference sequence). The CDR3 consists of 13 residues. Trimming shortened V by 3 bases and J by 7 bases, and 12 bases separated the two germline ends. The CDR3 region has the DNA TGTGCCAGTAGTATTGACAGGACTGGTGGCTACACCTTC. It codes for CASSIDRTGGYTF.

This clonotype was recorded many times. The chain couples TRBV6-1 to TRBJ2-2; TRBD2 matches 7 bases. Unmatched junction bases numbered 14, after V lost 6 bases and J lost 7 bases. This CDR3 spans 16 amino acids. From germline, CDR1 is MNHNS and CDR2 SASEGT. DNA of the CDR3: TGTGCCAGCAGCCCCCTGAGCGGGAACGTCGGCGGGGAGCTGTTTTTT. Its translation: CASSPLSGNVGGELFF.

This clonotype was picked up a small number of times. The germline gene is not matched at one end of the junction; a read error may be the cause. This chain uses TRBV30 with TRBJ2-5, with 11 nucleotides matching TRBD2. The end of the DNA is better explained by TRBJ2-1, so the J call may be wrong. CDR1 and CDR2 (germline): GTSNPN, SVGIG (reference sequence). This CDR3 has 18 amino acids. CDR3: CAWSGVAGTSGDYNKQFF. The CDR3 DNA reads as TGTGCCTGGAGTGGCGTAGCCGGGACTAGCGGTGACTACAATAAGCAGTTCTTC.

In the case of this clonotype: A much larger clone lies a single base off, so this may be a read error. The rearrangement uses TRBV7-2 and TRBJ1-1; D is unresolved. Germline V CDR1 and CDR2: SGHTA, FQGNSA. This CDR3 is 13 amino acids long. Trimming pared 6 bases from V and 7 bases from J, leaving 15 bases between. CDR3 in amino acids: CASSEGSGLEAFF. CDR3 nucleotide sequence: TGTGCCAGCAGTGAAGGGTCAGGCCTTGAAGCTTTCTTT.

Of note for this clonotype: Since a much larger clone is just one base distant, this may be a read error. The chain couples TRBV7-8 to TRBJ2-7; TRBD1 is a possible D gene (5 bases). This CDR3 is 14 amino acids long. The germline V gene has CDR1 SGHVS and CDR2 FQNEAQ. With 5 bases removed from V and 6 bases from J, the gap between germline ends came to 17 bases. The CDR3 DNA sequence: TGTGCCAGCAGCCCAGTAGGGGATGTGGTCGAGCAGTACTTC. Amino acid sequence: CASSPVGDVVEQYF.

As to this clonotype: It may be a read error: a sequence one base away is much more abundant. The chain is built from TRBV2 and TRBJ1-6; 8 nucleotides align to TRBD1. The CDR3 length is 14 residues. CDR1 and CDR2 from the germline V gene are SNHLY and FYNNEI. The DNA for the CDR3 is TGTACCAGCGCCCCCGACAGGGGAAATTCACCCCTCCACTTT. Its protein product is CTSAPDRGNSPLHF.

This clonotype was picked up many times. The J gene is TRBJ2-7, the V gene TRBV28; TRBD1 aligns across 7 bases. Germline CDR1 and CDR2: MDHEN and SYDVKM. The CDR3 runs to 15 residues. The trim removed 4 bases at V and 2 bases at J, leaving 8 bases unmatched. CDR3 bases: TGTGCCAGCAGTTGGACAGGTTACCCCCCCTACGAGCAGTACTTC. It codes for CASSWTGYPPYEQYF.

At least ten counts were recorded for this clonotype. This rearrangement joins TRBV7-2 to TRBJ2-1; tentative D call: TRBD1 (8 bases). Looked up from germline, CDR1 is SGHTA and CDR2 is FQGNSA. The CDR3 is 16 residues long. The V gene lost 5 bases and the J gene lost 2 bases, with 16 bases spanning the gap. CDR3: CASSAYRGGAYNEQFF. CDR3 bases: TGTGCCAGCAGCGCATACAGGGGGGGCGCCTACAATGAGCAGTTCTTC. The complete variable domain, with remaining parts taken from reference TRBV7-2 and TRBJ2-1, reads GAGVSQSPSNKVTEKGKDVELRCDPISGHTALYWYRQSLGQGLEFLIYFQGNSAPDKSGLPSDRFSAERTGGSVSTLTIQRTQQEDSAVYLCASSAYRGGAYNEQFFGPGTRLTVL.

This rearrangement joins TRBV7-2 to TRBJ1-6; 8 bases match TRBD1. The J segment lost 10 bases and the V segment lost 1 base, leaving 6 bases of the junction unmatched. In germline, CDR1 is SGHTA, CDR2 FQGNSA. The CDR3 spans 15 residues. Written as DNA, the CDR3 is TGTGCCAGCAGCTTAGTAGGACAGGGTCGATCACCCCTCCACTTT. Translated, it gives CASSLVGQGRSPLHF.

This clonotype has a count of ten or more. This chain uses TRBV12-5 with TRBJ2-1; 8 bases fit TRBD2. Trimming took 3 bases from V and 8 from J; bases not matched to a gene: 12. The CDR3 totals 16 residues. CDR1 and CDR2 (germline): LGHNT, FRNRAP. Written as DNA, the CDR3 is TGTGCTAGTGGTTTATCCCCCCGGGAGGGCCAGGATGAGCAGTTCTTC. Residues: CASGLSPREGQDEQFF.

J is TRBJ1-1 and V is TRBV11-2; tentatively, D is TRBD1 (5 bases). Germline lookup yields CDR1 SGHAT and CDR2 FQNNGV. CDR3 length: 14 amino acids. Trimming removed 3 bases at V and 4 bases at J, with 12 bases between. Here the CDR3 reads CASSLDTPGTEAFF. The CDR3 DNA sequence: TGTGCCAGCAGCTTGGACACTCCGGGCACTGAAGCTTTCTTT.

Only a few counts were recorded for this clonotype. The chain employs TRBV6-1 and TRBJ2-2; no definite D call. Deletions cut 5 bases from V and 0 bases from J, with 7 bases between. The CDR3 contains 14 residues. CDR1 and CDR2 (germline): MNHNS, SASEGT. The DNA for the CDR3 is TGTGCCAGCAGTCCCGGAGCGAACACCGGGGAGCTGTTTTTT. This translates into CASSPGANTGELFF.

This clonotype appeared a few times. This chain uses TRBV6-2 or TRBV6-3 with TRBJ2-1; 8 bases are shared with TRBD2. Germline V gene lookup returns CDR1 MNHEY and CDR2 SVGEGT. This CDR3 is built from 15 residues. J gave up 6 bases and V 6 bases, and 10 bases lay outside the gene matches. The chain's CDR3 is CASRGSGIPLNEQFF. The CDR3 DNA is TGTGCCAGCAGGGGTAGCGGGATCCCCCTCAATGAGCAGTTCTTC.

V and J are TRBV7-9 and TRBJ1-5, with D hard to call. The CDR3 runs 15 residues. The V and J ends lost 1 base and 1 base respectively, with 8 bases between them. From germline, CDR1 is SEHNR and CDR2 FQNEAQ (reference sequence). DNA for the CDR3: TGTGCCAGCAGCTTAGGTTGGAGAAGCAATCAGCCCCAGCATTTT. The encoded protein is CASSLGWRSNQPQHF.

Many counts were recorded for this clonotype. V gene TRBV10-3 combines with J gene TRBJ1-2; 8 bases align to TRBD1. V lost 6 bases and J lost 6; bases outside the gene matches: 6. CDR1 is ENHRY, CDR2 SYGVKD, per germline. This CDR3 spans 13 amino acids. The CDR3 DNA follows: TGTGCCATCAGAACAGGGGGAGGCGATGGCTACACCTTC. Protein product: CAIRTGGGDGYTF.

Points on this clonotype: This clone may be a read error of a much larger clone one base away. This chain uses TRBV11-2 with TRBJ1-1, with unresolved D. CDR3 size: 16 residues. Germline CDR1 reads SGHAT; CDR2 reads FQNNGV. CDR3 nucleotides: TGTGCCAGCAGCTTAGAATTCGGTAGGATGAACACTGAAGCTTCCTTT. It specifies CASSLEFGRMNTEASF.